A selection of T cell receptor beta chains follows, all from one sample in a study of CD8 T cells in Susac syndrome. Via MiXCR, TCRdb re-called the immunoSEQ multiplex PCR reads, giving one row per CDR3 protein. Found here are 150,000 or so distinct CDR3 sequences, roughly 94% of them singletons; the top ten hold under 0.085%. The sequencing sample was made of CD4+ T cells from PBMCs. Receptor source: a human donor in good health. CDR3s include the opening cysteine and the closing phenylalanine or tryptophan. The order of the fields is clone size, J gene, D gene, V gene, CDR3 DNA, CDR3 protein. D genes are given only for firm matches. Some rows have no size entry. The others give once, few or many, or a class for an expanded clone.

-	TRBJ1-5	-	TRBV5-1	TGCGCCAGCAGCAAAGTTCCCAGTCAGCCCCAGCATTTT	CASSKVPSQPQHF
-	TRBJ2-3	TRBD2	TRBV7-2	TGTGCCAGCAGCTTAACCCTAGCGGGGCACACAGATACGCAGTATTTT	CASSLTLAGHTDTQYF
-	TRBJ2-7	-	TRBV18	TGTGCCAGCTCAACGAGCCTGCTGGGTGGGGGAGGAACCGAGCAGTACTTC	CASSTSLLGGGGTEQYF
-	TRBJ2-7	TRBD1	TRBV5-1	TGCGCCAGCAGCTTGGGGGACAGAGTTGGGACCTACGAGCAGTACTTC	CASSLGDRVGTYEQYF
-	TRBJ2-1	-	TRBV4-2	TGTGCCAGCAGCCAAGATGGGGCTGGGCGGCCTTCCTACAATGAGCAGTTCTTC	CASSQDGAGRPSYNEQFF
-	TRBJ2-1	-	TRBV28	TGTGCCAGCAGTTTCCCCGGGGAGCAGTTCTTC	CASSFPGEQFF
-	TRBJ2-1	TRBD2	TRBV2	TGTGCCAGCAGTCTAGCGGGAGGCCCTAAGTTCTTC	CASSLAGGPKFF
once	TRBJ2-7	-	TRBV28	TGTGCCAGCAGTTTAGGCAGTTTTATAATCTACGAGCAGTACTTC	CASSLGSFIIYEQYF
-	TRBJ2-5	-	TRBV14	TGTGCCAGCACCCGGGAGGAGACCCAGTACTTC	CASTREETQYF
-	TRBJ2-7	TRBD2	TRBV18	TGTGCCAGCTCCGATCTCGGGACTAGCGGGATTTACGAGCAGTACTTC	CASSDLGTSGIYEQYF
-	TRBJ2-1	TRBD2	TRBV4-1	TGCGCCAGCAGCCAAGAAGGCGGGAGCTCCTACAATGAGCAGTTCTTC	CASSQEGGSSYNEQFF
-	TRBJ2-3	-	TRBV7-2	TGTGCCAGCAGCTTAGATACTGGATACACAGATACGCAGTATTTT	CASSLDTGYTDTQYF
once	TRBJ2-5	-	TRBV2	TGTGCCAGCAGTGAGGAAGACAGGACATGGGCAGAGACCCAGTACTTC	CASSEEDRTWAETQYF
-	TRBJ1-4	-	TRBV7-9	TGTGCCAGCAGCCAAGATGAAAAACTGTTTTTT	CASSQDEKLFF
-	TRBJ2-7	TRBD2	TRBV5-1	TGCGCCAGCAGCTTCGCGCTAGCGGGAGGGGTCGACGAGCAGTACTTC	CASSFALAGGVDEQYF
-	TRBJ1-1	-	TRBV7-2	TGTGCCAGCAGCATCGGAGGGTGGGCTGAAGCTTTCTTT	CASSIGGWAEAFF
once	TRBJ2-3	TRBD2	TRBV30	TGTGCCTGGAGTGTAAACGGGGGGGCGGATACGCAGTATTTT	CAWSVNGGADTQYF